This TCR beta chain stems from a study of T cells after yellow fever vaccination. TCRdb processed the 5' RACE reads anew with MiXCR; each CDR3 protein has one entry. The repertoire holds about 340,000 distinct CDR3 sequences, with approximately 13% as singletons. CDR3 length: 13 residues. The germline CDR1 and CDR2 sequences are DFQATT and SNEGSKA (reference sequence). After removal of 4 bases from V and 5 bases from J, the junction contained 6 bases not matched to a gene. Comments on this clonotype: Its specificity is unknown.

General study points: Abundant bulk-derived clonotypes could contaminate FACS-sorted repertoires. There was a small share of clonotypes that showed up in both the CD4 and CD8 compartments.

This receptor was identified in a man in his late teens or twenties who received the YFV17D yellow fever vaccine. Here the sequenced sample was CD4+ T cells sorted from PBMCs, taken 15 days after the yellow fever booster vaccination. This chain connects TRBV20-1 to TRBJ2-5; 8 nucleotides line up with TRBD1. CDR3 region: CSAKQGAGETQYF. CDR3 sequence (DNA): TGCAGTGCTAAGCAGGGGGCGGGGGAGACCCAGTACTTC.